This T cell receptor (beta chain) was found in a study of PD-1 blockade in classical Hodgkin lymphoma. All trial patients relapsed after autologous stem cell transplantation. Sequenced by immunoSEQ multiplex PCR; TCRdb stores in-frame clones only, minus some. The sample includes 35,000 to 50,000 clones, 65% to 85% of them seen just once. V was shortened by 5 bases and J by 5 bases, with 10 bases between the two germline ends. Germline V gene sequence: CDR1 SEHNR, CDR2 FQNEAQ (reference sequence). The CDR3 consists of 13 residues. The V gene is TRBV7-9, the J gene TRBJ1-5, with D tentatively TRBD1 (6 bases). The material sequenced was peripheral blood mononuclear cells (PBMCs), taken before the second cycle of nivolumab. The TCR originated in a human donor with classical Hodgkin lymphoma. The CDR3 spells CASSAGVDQPQHF. CDR3 nucleotide sequence: TGTGCCAGCAGCGCAGGGGTGGATCAGCCCCAGCATTTT.